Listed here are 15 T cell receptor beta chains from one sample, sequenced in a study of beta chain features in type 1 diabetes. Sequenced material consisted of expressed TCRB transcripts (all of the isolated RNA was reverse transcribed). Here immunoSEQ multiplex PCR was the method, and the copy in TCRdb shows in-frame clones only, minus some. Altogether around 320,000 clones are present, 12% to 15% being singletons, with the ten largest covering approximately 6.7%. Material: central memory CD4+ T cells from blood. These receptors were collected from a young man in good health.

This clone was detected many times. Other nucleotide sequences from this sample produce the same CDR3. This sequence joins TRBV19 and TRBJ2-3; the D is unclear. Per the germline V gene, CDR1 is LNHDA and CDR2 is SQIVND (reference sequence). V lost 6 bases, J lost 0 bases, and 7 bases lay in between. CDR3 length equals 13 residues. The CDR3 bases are TGTGCCAGTAGAGCGACTAGCACAGATACGCAGTATTTT. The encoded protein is CASRATSTDTQYF.

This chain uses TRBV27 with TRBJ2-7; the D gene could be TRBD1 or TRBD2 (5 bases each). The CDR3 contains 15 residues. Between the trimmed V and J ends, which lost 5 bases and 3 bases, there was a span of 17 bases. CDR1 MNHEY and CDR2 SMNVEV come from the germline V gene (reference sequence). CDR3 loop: CASSPTWGRSYEQYF. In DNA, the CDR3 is TGTGCCAGCAGTCCCACCTGGGGGAGAAGCTACGAGCAGTACTTC.

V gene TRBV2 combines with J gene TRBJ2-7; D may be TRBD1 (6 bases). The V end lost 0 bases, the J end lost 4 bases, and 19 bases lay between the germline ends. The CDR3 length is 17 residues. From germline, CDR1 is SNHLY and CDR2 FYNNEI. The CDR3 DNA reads TGTGCCAGCAGTGAAGCGCTTAGGGAACAGGGCGGATACGAGCAGTACTTC. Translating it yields CASSEALREQGGYEQYF.

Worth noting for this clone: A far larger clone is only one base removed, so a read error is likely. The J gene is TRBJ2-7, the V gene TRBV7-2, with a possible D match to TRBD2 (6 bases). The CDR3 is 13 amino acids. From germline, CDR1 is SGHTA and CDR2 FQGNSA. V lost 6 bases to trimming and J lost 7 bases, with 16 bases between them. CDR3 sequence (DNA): TGTGCCAGCAGTACATTAGCGGCCAATGAGCAGTACTTC. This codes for CASSTLAANEQYF.

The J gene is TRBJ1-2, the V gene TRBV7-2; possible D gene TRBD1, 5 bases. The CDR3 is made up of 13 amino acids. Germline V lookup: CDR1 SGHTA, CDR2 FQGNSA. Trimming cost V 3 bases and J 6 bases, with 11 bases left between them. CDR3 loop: CASSFGGENGYTF. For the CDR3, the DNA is TGTGCCAGCAGCTTTGGAGGGGAGAATGGCTACACCTTC.

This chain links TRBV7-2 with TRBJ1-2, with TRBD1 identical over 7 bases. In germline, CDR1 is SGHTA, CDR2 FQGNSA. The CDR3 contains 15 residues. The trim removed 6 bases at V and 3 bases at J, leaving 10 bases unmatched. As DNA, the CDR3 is TGTGCCAGCAGGCCAGGGGGTCAGCCCCACTATGGCTACACCTTC. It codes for CASRPGGQPHYGYTF.

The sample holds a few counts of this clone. CDR3 loop: CASSSRTGWGNYGYTF. DNA of the CDR3: TGTGCCAGCAGTTCTAGGACAGGGTGGGGTAACTATGGCTACACCTTC. V gene TRBV6-5 combines with J gene TRBJ1-2, with 8 bases aligning to TRBD1. The CDR3 extends over 16 amino acids. V trimming: 4 bases; J trimming: 1 base; junction bases outside the gene matches: 8. The germline CDR1 and CDR2 sequences are MNHEY and SVGAGI.

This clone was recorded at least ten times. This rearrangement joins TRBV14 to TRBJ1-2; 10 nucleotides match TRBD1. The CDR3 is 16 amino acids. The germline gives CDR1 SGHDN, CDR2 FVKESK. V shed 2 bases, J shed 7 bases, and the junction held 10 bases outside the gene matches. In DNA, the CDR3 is TGTGCCAGCAGCCAACACGGGGACAGGGGCCCTTTTGGCTACACCTTC. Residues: CASSQHGDRGPFGYTF.

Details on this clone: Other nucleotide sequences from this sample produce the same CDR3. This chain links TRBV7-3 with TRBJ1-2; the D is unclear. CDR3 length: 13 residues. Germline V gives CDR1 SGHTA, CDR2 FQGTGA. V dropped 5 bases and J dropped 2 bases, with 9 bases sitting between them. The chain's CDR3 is CASSQTGNYGYTF. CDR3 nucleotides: TGTGCCAGCAGCCAGACGGGGAACTATGGCTACACCTTC.

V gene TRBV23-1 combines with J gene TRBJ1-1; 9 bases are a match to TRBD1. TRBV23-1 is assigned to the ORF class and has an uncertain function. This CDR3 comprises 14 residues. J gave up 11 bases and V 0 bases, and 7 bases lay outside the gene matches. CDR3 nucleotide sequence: TGCGCCAGCAGTCAATCGCAACAGGGGGCGTTGGCTTTCTTT. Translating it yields CASSQSQQGALAFF.

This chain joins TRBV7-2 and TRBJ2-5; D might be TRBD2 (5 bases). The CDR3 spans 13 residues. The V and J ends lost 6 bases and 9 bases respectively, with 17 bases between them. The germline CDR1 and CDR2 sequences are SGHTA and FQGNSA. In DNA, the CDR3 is TGTGCCAGCAGTCGTAGCGCCACCCAAGCCCAGTACTTC. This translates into CASSRSATQAQYF.

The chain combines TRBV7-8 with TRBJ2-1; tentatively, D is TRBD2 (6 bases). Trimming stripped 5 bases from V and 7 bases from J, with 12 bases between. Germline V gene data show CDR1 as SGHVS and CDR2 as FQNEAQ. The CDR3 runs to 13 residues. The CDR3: CASSQSSGNEQFF. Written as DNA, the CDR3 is TGTGCCAGCAGCCAATCCAGCGGGAATGAGCAGTTCTTC. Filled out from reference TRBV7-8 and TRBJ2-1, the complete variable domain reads GAGVSQSPRYKVAKRGQDVALRCDPISGHVSLFWYQQALGQGPEFLTYFQNEAQLDKSGLPSDRFFAERPEGSVSTLKIQRTQQEDSAVYLCASSQSSGNEQFFGPGTRLTVL.

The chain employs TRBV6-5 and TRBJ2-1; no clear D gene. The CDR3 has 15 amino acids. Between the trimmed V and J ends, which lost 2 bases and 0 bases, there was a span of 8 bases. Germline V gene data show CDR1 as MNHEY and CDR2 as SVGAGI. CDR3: CASSYDASSYNEQFF. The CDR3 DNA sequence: TGTGCCAGCAGTTACGACGCCAGCTCCTACAATGAGCAGTTCTTC.

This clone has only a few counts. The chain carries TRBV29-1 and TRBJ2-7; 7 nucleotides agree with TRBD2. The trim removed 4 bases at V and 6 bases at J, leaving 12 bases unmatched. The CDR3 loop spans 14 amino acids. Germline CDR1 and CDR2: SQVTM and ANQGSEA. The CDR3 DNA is TGCAGCGTTGCCGAACTAGCGCTCCGCCGCGAGCAGTACGTC. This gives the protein CSVAELALRREQYV.

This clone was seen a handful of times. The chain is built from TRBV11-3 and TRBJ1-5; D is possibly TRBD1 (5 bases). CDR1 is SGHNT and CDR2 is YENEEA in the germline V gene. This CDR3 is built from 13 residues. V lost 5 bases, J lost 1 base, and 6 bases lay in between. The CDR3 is CASSKGSNQPQHF. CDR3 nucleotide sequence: TGTGCCAGCAGCAAGGGGAGCAATCAGCCCCAGCATTTT.